This is a list of T cell receptor beta chains from one sample in a study of fetal regulatory T cell absence and autoimmunity. Sequenced by immunoSEQ multiplex PCR; TCRdb stores in-frame clones only, minus some. This table holds roughly 95,000 clones, about three quarters found once. Input material: pancreas tissue. The receptors were sampled from a male donor with IPEX syndrome. CDR3s include the opening cysteine and the closing phenylalanine or tryptophan. D genes are given only for firm matches. Size is stated for part of the rows, as once, few or many counts, or as a class when the clone is expanded.

.,TRBJ2-7,TRBV6-1,.,TGTGCCAGCAGTGAAGAGGCTAGAATGGGGGAGTGGGACCGCGAGCAGTACTTC,CASSEEARMGEWDREQYF
.,TRBJ1-1,TRBV27,.,TGTGCCAGCAGTGACGGGGACACTGAAGCTTTCTTT,CASSDGDTEAFF
.,TRBJ2-3,TRBV27,.,TGTGCCAGCAGTTTAAGGGGCACAGATACGCAGTATTTT,CASSLRGTDTQYF
.,TRBJ1-4,TRBV4-3,.,TGCGCCAGCAGCCAAAGAACAGGGATAGCAACTAATGAAAAACTGTTTTTT,CASSQRTGIATNEKLFF
.,TRBJ1-1,TRBV7-9,.,TGTGCCAGCAGCTTAGCGCGGCCAGCTGAAGCTTTCTTT,CASSLARPAEAFF
few,TRBJ2-7,TRBV5-6,TRBD1,TGTGCCAGCAGCATGCTCCGGGACAGGGCTTACGAGCAGTACTTC,CASSMLRDRAYEQYF
.,TRBJ1-2,TRBV27,TRBD1,TGTGCCAGCAGTTTCGGGACAGGGGGTAATTATGGCTACACCTTC,CASSFGTGGNYGYTF
few,TRBJ2-7,TRBV5-1,TRBD2,TGCGCCAGCAGCTTTAGCGGGAGCTCCTACGAGCAGTACTTC,CASSFSGSSYEQYF
.,TRBJ2-5,TRBV18,.,TGTGCCAGCTCCGACCCTGCGACCCAGTACTTC,CASSDPATQYF
.,TRBJ2-7,TRBV6-6,.,TGTGCCAGCAGTAGGCCGCTTGCCTACGAGCAGTACTTC,CASSRPLAYEQYF
.,TRBJ1-1,TRBV6-5,.,TGTGCCAGCGGATTTCATGGGGTCACTGAAGCTTTCTTT,CASGFHGVTEAFF
many,TRBJ1-5,TRBV9,TRBD1,TGTGCCAGCGGCCGGACAGGGGGCGGCCAGCCCCAGCATTTT,CASGRTGGGQPQHF
.,TRBJ1-3,TRBV5-1,TRBD1,TGCGCCAGCAGCCGGGACAGGGGGCGAAACACCATATATTTT,CASSRDRGRNTIYF
few,TRBJ1-5,TRBV11-2,.,TGTGCCAGCAGCTTTGGACACAATCAGCCCCAGCATTTT,CASSFGHNQPQHF
.,TRBJ2-3,TRBV15,.,TGTGCCACCAGCAAAACTGAACAGGTTGACACAGATACGCAGTATTTT,CATSKTEQVDTDTQYF
.,TRBJ2-3,TRBV5-6,.,TGTGCCAGCAGCCACCAGGGATCTAGCACAGATACGCAGTATTTT,CASSHQGSSTDTQYF
.,TRBJ2-7,TRBV6-1,TRBD1,TGTGCCAGCAGTGCGTCCGGGACAGGGGACCCCTACGAGCAGTACTTC,CASSASGTGDPYEQYF
.,TRBJ2-3,TRBV6-5,.,TGTGCCAGCAGCGAGTTACAGGGAAGGGATACGCAGTATTTT,CASSELQGRDTQYF
.,TRBJ1-6,TRBV14,.,TGTGCCAGCAGCCAAGGTCACAGGTGGGGTTCACCCCTCCACTTT,CASSQGHRWGSPLHF
few,TRBJ1-6,TRBV7-9,.,TGTGCCAGCAGCCCCCCCCTCCACTTT,CASSPPLHF
.,TRBJ2-1,TRBV5-1,TRBD2,TGCGCCAGCAGCTTGCCTAGCGGGAGGGCCAGCTACAATGAGCAGTTCTTC,CASSLPSGRASYNEQFF
.,TRBJ2-5,TRBV4-1,.,TGCGCCAGCAGGCTAGTGGTAAATCAAGAGACCCAGTACTTC,CASRLVVNQETQYF
.,TRBJ2-7,TRBV19,TRBD1,TGTGCCAGTAGTAGGACAGGCTACGAGCAGTACTTC,CASSRTGYEQYF
.,TRBJ2-7,TRBV11-2,.,TGTGCCAGCAGCTTAGGGGGCGCTTCCTCCTACGAGCAGTACTTC,CASSLGGASSYEQYF
.,TRBJ2-2,TRBV2,.,TGTGCCAGCAGTGATAGATCGAACACCGGGGAGCTGTTTTTT,CASSDRSNTGELFF
.,TRBJ2-1,TRBV14,.,TGTGCCAGCAGCCTCCGGGGGATCTCCTACAATGAGCAGTTCTTC,CASSLRGISYNEQFF
.,TRBJ2-7,TRBV18,.,TGTGCCAGCTCACCACCGGTCAGGGATAACGAGCAGTACTTC,CASSPPVRDNEQYF
.,TRBJ1-2,TRBV5-1,.,TGCGCCAGCAGCTTCGGGCAAGGCTCTAACTATGGCTACACCTTC,CASSFGQGSNYGYTF
few,TRBJ2-7,TRBV6-6,.,TGTGCCAGCAGTTACAGGGGTTACGAGCAGTACTTC,CASSYRGYEQYF
few,TRBJ1-2,TRBV5-8,.,TGTGCCACTGCAAAACAGGAGAACTATGGCTACACCTTC,CATAKQENYGYTF
.,TRBJ2-7,TRBV4-2,TRBD1,TGTGCCAGCAGCCAATGGGGGACAGCCTACGAGCAGTACTTC,CASSQWGTAYEQYF
.,TRBJ2-3,TRBV6-1,TRBD2,TGTGCCAGCAGGGGGACTAGCGGGAGGACAGATACGCAGTATTTT,CASRGTSGRTDTQYF
.,TRBJ1-2,TRBV2,.,TGTGCCAGCAGTGATAGCCAGGGGCTGAACTATGGCTACACCTTC,CASSDSQGLNYGYTF
.,TRBJ2-3,TRBV6-9,.,TGTGCCAGCAGTTATAGCGGGAGCACAGATACGCAGTATTTT,CASSYSGSTDTQYF
.,TRBJ2-7,TRBV7-8,TRBD1,TGTGCCAGCAGCCTCCGAACAGGGGGCAACGACGAGCAGTACTTC,CASSLRTGGNDEQYF
.,TRBJ1-4,TRBV10-3,.,TGTGCCATCAGTGACCAACAGGGTGAAAAACTGTTTTTT,CAISDQQGEKLFF
.,TRBJ2-1,TRBV5-1,TRBD2,TGCGCCAGCAGCTTTAGCGGGGGCCGGGGGTCGTTCTTC,CASSFSGGRGSFF
once,TRBJ2-3,TRBV13,TRBD2,TGTGCCAGCAGCTCGACGGGACTAGCGGGAGCAACAGATACGCAGTATTTT,CASSSTGLAGATDTQYF
few,TRBJ2-1,TRBV9,.,TGTGCCAGCAGGCCCTCCCCCAGCTCCTACAATGAGCAGTTCTTC,CASRPSPSSYNEQFF
.,TRBJ2-7,TRBV7-9,.,TGTGCCAGCAGCTCGCGGAACAGGCCCTACGGGCAGTACTTC,CASSSRNRPYGQYF
few,TRBJ2-7,TRBV7-8,.,TGTGCCAGCAGCCTTAATTGGGCCTCCTACGAGCAGTACTTC,CASSLNWASYEQYF
.,TRBJ2-3,TRBV7-8,TRBD2,TGTGCCAGCAGCTTACTTTCGGGACTAGAATCAGATACGCAGTATTTT,CASSLLSGLESDTQYF
.,TRBJ1-2,TRBV6-5,.,TGTGCCAGCAGCCCGGTGGGAAACTATGGCTACACCTTC,CASSPVGNYGYTF
few,TRBJ2-7,TRBV19,.,TGTGCCAGTAGTATAGTACAGGACTCCTACGAGCAGTACTTC,CASSIVQDSYEQYF
.,TRBJ2-7,TRBV6-5,TRBD2,TGTGCCAGCACCGGACTAGACCCTAGGGAGCAGTACTTC,CASTGLDPREQYF
.,TRBJ2-1,TRBV12-5,TRBD2,TGTGCTAGTGGTTTGAGGGGACTATCCTACAATGAGCAGTTCTTC,CASGLRGLSYNEQFF
.,TRBJ2-2,TRBV6-5,.,TGTGCCAGCAGACCCCGTCTGTACGGGGAGCTGTTTTTT,CASRPRLYGELFF
.,TRBJ2-1,TRBV9,TRBD2,TGTGCCAGCAGCTTTTCCGGGACTAGCGGGAGCCCTGTCAATGAGCAGTTCTTC,CASSFSGTSGSPVNEQFF
.,TRBJ2-7,TRBV12-5,TRBD2,TGTGCTAGTGGTTCTAGCGGGGTCTACGAGCAGTACTTC,CASGSSGVYEQYF
.,TRBJ1-3,TRBV5-8,TRBD1,TGTGCCAGCACCACAGGGGGCTGGTCTGGAAACACCATATATTTT,CASTTGGWSGNTIYF
.,TRBJ2-1,TRBV4-1,TRBD2,TGCGCCAGCAGCCAAGATTCGGCGGGAGGCGATGAGCAGTTCTTC,CASSQDSAGGDEQFF